This TCR beta chain was found in a study of naive and memory T cell subsets. Germline CDR1 and CDR2: SGHRS and YFSETQ. CDR3 length: 16 amino acids. The junction had 2 bases not matched to a gene; V was cut back by 2 bases and J by 0 bases. The sample holds a few counts of this clonotype. Its antigen is still unknown. General observations from the study: TCR transcript changes with activation or differentiation may affect this RNA method.

A UMI-containing oligonucleotide was joined by 3' ligation to the TCR cDNA template. Adult healthy volunteers gave 2.5 ml peripheral blood for whole-blood RNA. Reverse transcription used DNase-treated unsorted total RNA, aiming for 1 to 1000 ng. The SP2 primer and nested alpha and beta constant region primers amplified ligated cDNA in four rounds. For blood and skin samples, reverse transcription used TCR alpha and beta constant primers. TCRdb ran MiXCR on the 5' RACE reads and lists one entry per CDR3 protein. There are about 62,000 distinct CDR3 sequences in the sample; approximately 8% occur only once, and around 21% lies in the top ten.

The chain has TRBV5-1 and TRBJ2-1; 10 nucleotides align to TRBD2. The receptor's source is a female donor in good health. The CDR3 region is CASSFTSGTSYNEQFF. CDR3 nucleotides: TGCGCCAGCAGCTTTACTAGCGGGACCTCCTACAATGAGCAGTTCTTC. Filled out from reference TRBV5-1 and TRBJ2-1, the complete variable domain reads KAGVTQTPRYLIKTRGQQVTLSCSPISGHRSVSWYQQTPGQGLQFLFEYFSETQRNKGNFPGRFSGRQFSNSRSEMNVSTLELGDSALYLCASSFTSGTSYNEQFFGPGTRLTVL.